The 31 T cell receptor beta chains in this list originate from one sample, sequenced in a study of T cell responses to AZD1222 COVID-19 vaccine. Profiled with immunoSEQ multiplex PCR; TCRdb holds only in-frame clones, not every one. The sample yields approximately 120,000 clones, about 92% seen once. The source material was peripheral blood, sampled on day 0 of AZD1222 vaccination. All receptors derive from an adult in good health.

In nucleotides, the CDR3 is TGTGCCAGCAGCCTAGCGGGCACAGATACGCAGTATTTT. Its protein product is CASSLAGTDTQYF. The chain has TRBV11-2 and TRBJ2-3; 7 bases are a match to TRBD2. The length of the CDR3 is 13 residues. Germline V CDR1 and CDR2: SGHAT, FQNNGV. V was pared by 5 bases and J by 1 base, with 0 bases of the junction left unmatched.

This chain links TRBV5-1 with TRBJ1-2; TRBD1 matches at 7 bases. The CDR3 spans 14 residues. The V and J ends lost 1 base and 10 bases, in that order; junction bases with no gene match: 10. The germline gives CDR1 SGHRS, CDR2 YFSETQ. As DNA, the CDR3 is TGCGCCAGCAGCTTGAGTGGACAGGATTACGACTACACCTTC. It specifies CASSLSGQDYDYTF.

Here the CDR3 DNA reads TGTGCCAGTCGACAGGGTGGCTACACCTTC. Translated, it gives CASRQGGYTF. The V gene is TRBV19, the J gene TRBJ1-2; 7 bases align to TRBD1. With 8 bases clipped from V and 7 bases from J, the junction kept 1 base outside the gene matches. The CDR3 is made up of 10 amino acids. Germline CDR1 and CDR2: LNHDA and SQIVND (reference sequence).

This clone was observed a handful of times. The chain couples TRBV4-2 to TRBJ1-1; D might be TRBD1 (6 bases). Between the trimmed V and J ends, which lost 1 base and 0 bases, there was a span of 18 bases. CDR1 and CDR2 (germline): LGHNA, YNFKEQ. The CDR3 runs 18 residues. The CDR3 sequence is CASSQGPGRTAVNTEAFF. CDR3 coding DNA: TGTGCCAGCAGCCAAGGCCCCGGAAGGACAGCAGTGAACACTGAAGCTTTCTTT.

In this sample, this clone turned up once. This chain joins TRBV5-1 and TRBJ2-7; D possibly uses TRBD1 or TRBD2 (5 bases each). With 3 bases removed from V and 3 bases from J, the gap between germline ends came to 13 bases. Per the germline V gene, CDR1 is SGHRS and CDR2 is YFSETQ. The CDR3 contains 14 residues. In nucleotides, the CDR3 is TGCGCCAGCAGCTCGACAGCGGCAGGCTACGAGCAGTACTTC. Its protein product is CASSSTAAGYEQYF.

The V and J genes are TRBV19 and TRBJ1-5, with a tentative D call TRBD1 (6 bases). V was shortened by 1 base and J by 11 bases, with 18 bases between the two germline ends. Germline lookup yields CDR1 LNHDA and CDR2 SQIVND (reference sequence). The CDR3 spans 15 residues. The CDR3 region is CASSIVGAGARTQHF. The CDR3 nucleotides are TGTGCCAGTAGTATAGTCGGGGCAGGGGCTCGAACCCAGCATTTT. Using reference TRBV19 and TRBJ1-5 for the parts outside the CDR3, the full variable domain is DGGITQSPKYLFRKEGQNVTLSCEQNLNHDAMYWYRQDPGQGLRLIYYSQIVNDFQKGDIAEGYSVSREKKESFPLTVTSAQKNPTAFYLCASSIVGAGARTQHFGDGTRLSIL.

The chain uses TRBV6-1 and TRBJ1-5; D is possibly TRBD1 (5 bases). Germline V lookup: CDR1 MNHNS, CDR2 SASEGT. The CDR3 contains 17 residues. The V end lost 1 base, the J end lost 4 bases, and 17 bases lay between the germline ends. This CDR3 is CASSEVESGEGNQPQHF. The CDR3 bases are TGTGCCAGCAGTGAAGTGGAAAGCGGGGAGGGGAATCAGCCCCAGCATTTT.

This clone showed up just a few times. V gene TRBV2 combines with J gene TRBJ2-7, with 8 positions matching TRBD1. The length of the CDR3 is 13 residues. Trimming cost V 8 bases and J 6 bases; bases outside gene matches: 9. Germline V gene sequence: CDR1 SNHLY, CDR2 FYNNEI. In nucleotides, the CDR3 is TGTGCCAGCGGTCGGGACAGGAGCCCCGAGCAGTACTTC. Protein sequence: CASGRDRSPEQYF.

The chain joins TRBV5-1 to TRBJ2-1; 9 positions match TRBD2. Germline values: CDR1 SGHRS, CDR2 YFSETQ. The CDR3 sequence is 17 residues long. With 4 bases clipped from V and 6 bases from J, the junction kept 14 bases outside the gene matches. The CDR3 region is CASSLLILAGSINEQFF. The CDR3 DNA is TGCGCCAGCAGCCTGTTAATTCTAGCGGGGAGCATCAATGAGCAGTTCTTC.

The chain joins TRBV7-8 to TRBJ2-7, with D tentatively TRBD2 (5 bases). From germline, CDR1 is SGHVS and CDR2 FQNEAQ. The CDR3 is 14 residues long. The germline V and J ends were trimmed by 2 bases and 2 bases, with 10 bases remaining between them. CDR3 DNA: TGTGCCAGCAGCTTAAGGAGCGGACCCTACGAGCAGTACTTC. It yields the protein CASSLRSGPYEQYF.

The rearrangement links TRBV7-3 to TRBJ1-1, with D perhaps matching TRBD1 (5 bases). V dropped 0 bases and J dropped 1 base, with 15 bases sitting between them. This CDR3 comprises 17 residues. CDR1 SGHTA and CDR2 FQGTGA come from the germline V gene. The CDR3 reads CASSLTTAAGANTEAFF. The DNA of the CDR3 is TGTGCCAGCAGCTTAACGACAGCCGCTGGAGCGAACACTGAAGCTTTCTTT.

The rearrangement joins TRBV18 to TRBJ1-3; unclear D gene. Between the trimmed V and J ends, which lost 0 bases and 0 bases, there was a span of 6 bases. Germline values: CDR1 KGHSH, CDR2 LQKENI. The CDR3 is 15 amino acids. The chain's CDR3 is CASSPPAFSGNTIYF. In DNA form, the CDR3 reads TGTGCCAGCTCACCACCGGCCTTCTCTGGAAACACCATATATTTT.

The chain recombines TRBV12-3 or TRBV12-4 with TRBJ2-7, with D perhaps matching TRBD1 (5 bases). This CDR3 contains 12 residues. The ends were cut back, 0 bases at V and 6 bases at J, with 6 bases in the middle. CDR3 in DNA: TGTGCCAGCAGTTTAGCCAGGGTCGAGCAGTACTTC. Translated, it gives CASSLARVEQYF.

In its sample, this clone is medium-sized. The rearrangement joins TRBV3-1 (or the pseudogene TRBV3-2) to TRBJ2-7; no firm D call. V lost 2 bases to trimming and J lost 4 bases, with 9 bases between them. This CDR3 contains 13 residues. Per germline, CDR1 LGHDT and CDR2 YNNKEL (reference sequence). The CDR3 loop reads CASSQNNRYEQYF. CDR3 bases: TGTGCCAGCAGCCAAAATAATAGATACGAGCAGTACTTC.

V gene TRBV7-6 combines with J gene TRBJ2-2; TRBD2 aligns across 7 bases. The V and J ends lost 4 bases and 6 bases, in that order; junction bases with no gene match: 5. CDR3 length: 14 residues. Germline loops: CDR1 SGHVS, CDR2 FNYEAQ. CDR3 sequence: CASSSTSLAGELFF. CDR3 bases: TGTGCCAGCAGCTCGACTAGCCTCGCCGGGGAGCTGTTTTTT.

This chain joins TRBV29-1 and TRBJ1-4; D is possibly TRBD1 (6 bases). In germline, CDR1 is SQVTM, CDR2 ANQGSEA. V dropped 4 bases and J dropped 8 bases, with 17 bases sitting between them. The CDR3 has 14 amino acids. The CDR3 loop reads CSVGAGAHEEKLFF. The CDR3 coding sequence is TGCAGCGTTGGTGCAGGGGCCCACGAGGAAAAACTGTTTTTT.

Comments on this clone: Other DNA sequences from this sample encode an identical CDR3 as well. V gene TRBV3-1 (or the pseudogene TRBV3-2) combines with J gene TRBJ1-5; D gene uncertain. CDR1 and CDR2 from the germline V gene are LGHDT and YNNKEL (reference sequence). The CDR3 contains 13 residues. V was pared by 0 bases and J by 5 bases, with 5 bases between. CDR3 nucleotides: TGTGCCAGCAGCCAAGACCGTGATCAGCCCCAGCATTTT. Translating it yields CASSQDRDQPQHF.

This clone has a single count. The J gene is TRBJ2-7, the V gene TRBV6-5, with D unclear. The V end was cut by 4 bases, the J end by 3 bases, with 7 bases between. The CDR3 runs 12 residues. CDR1 and CDR2 from the germline V gene are MNHEY and SVGAGI. In DNA form, the CDR3 reads TGTGCCAGCAGTTCTTACAGCTACGAGCAGTACTTC. Translation gives CASSSYSYEQYF.

The chain employs TRBV5-4 and TRBJ2-3; 7 bases are a match to TRBD2. The CDR3 runs to 15 residues. V gave up 3 bases and J gave up 4 bases; unmatched junction bases: 8. Germline V gene sequence: CDR1 SGHNT, CDR2 YYREEE (reference sequence). As DNA, the CDR3 is TGTGCCAGCAGCTCCCAGGCGGGAGTTGCAGATACGCAGTATTTT. Translating gives CASSSQAGVADTQYF.

The rearrangement joins TRBV3-1 (or the pseudogene TRBV3-2) to TRBJ2-2, with 13 nucleotides matching TRBD2. The V segment lost 5 bases and the J segment 5 bases; nucleotides outside the gene matches: 5. CDR3 length equals 16 residues. CDR1 is LGHDT, CDR2 YNNKEL, per germline (reference sequence). The CDR3 spells CASSDGLAGVTGELFF. The CDR3, as DNA: TGTGCCAGCAGCGATGGACTAGCGGGAGTGACCGGGGAGCTGTTTTTT.

This chain links TRBV3-1 (or the pseudogene TRBV3-2) with TRBJ1-1, with unresolved D. CDR3 length equals 14 residues. Germline CDR1 is LGHDT and CDR2 is YNNKEL (reference sequence). V was pared by 4 bases and J by 2 bases, with 11 bases between. CDR3 coding DNA: TGTGCCAGCAGCCTGAAATGGGGAAACACTGAAGCTTTCTTT. It yields the protein CASSLKWGNTEAFF.

This clone appeared once. This rearrangement joins TRBV18 to TRBJ2-7, with a weak D call TRBD1 (5 bases). The germline V gene encodes CDR1 KGHSH and CDR2 LQKENI. The V end lost 0 bases, the J end lost 7 bases, and 7 bases lay between the germline ends. The CDR3 loop spans 12 amino acids. CDR3 protein: CASSPPGQEQYF. As DNA, the CDR3 is TGTGCCAGCTCACCACCGGGGCAGGAGCAGTACTTC. The complete variable domain, with remaining parts taken from reference TRBV18 and TRBJ2-7, reads NAGVMQNPRHLVRRRGQEARLRCSPMKGHSHVYWYRQLPEEGLKFMVYLQKENIIDESGMPKERFSAEFPKEGPSILRIQQVVRGDSAAYFCASSPPGQEQYFGPGTRLTVT.

The V call is TRBV6-5, the J call TRBJ1-6; D is ambiguous. There are 13 residues in the CDR3. Germline CDR1 and CDR2: MNHEY and SVGAGI. Between the trimmed V and J ends, which lost 6 bases and 9 bases, there was a span of 12 bases. The CDR3 nucleotides read TGTGCCAGCAGCGGCCCATCGTCTTCACCCCTCCACTTT. Encoded protein: CASSGPSSSPLHF.

This clone showed up just once. This CDR3 is CASSQGMRAFF. CDR3 DNA: TGTGCCAGCAGCCAGGGGATGAGGGCTTTCTTT. The J gene is TRBJ1-1, the V gene TRBV4-2, with no clear D. V lost 3 bases and J 11 bases, leaving 10 bases between the germline ends. The CDR3 is 11 amino acids. Germline V gene lookup returns CDR1 LGHNA and CDR2 YNFKEQ.

This clone was found once. The V and J genes are TRBV6-5 and TRBJ1-5, with D possibly matching TRBD1 (5 bases). The length of the CDR3 is 15 residues. Trimming cost V 7 bases and J 0 bases, with 13 bases left between them. From germline, CDR1 is MNHEY and CDR2 SVGAGI. In DNA, the CDR3 is TGTGCCAGCATCAGGGACGGATTTAGCAATCAGCCCCAGCATTTT. Its translation: CASIRDGFSNQPQHF.

The rearrangement joins TRBV6-5 to TRBJ1-1, with D unclear. The CDR3 runs 11 residues. The V gene lost 5 bases and the J gene lost 7 bases, with 8 bases spanning the gap. Germline CDR1 and CDR2: MNHEY and SVGAGI. The CDR3 protein is CASSLALEAFF. CDR3 DNA: TGTGCCAGCAGTCTCGCCCTTGAAGCTTTCTTT.

The genes are TRBV3-1 (or the pseudogene TRBV3-2) and TRBJ1-5, with D hard to call. V was trimmed by 1 base and J by 5 bases, leaving 6 bases between them. The CDR3 is made up of 13 amino acids. Germline values: CDR1 LGHDT, CDR2 YNNKEL (reference sequence). CDR3 DNA sequence: TGTGCCAGCAGCCAAGGGGCTTATCAGCCCCAGCATTTT. Amino acid sequence: CASSQGAYQPQHF.

This clone was picked up one time. The V and J genes are TRBV5-4 and TRBJ2-7; the D call may be TRBD1 or TRBD2 (5 bases each). The CDR3 spans 15 residues. CDR1 and CDR2 (germline): SGHNT, YYREEE (reference sequence). Trimming cost V 0 bases and J 0 bases, with 10 bases left between them. CDR3 sequence reads: CASSLEQEVSYEQYF. In nucleotides, the CDR3 is TGTGCCAGCAGCTTGGAACAGGAGGTCTCCTACGAGCAGTACTTC.

The chain joins TRBV19 to TRBJ1-4; 8 bases match TRBD1. With V trimmed by 3 bases and J by 2 bases, 5 bases remained unmatched. This CDR3 is built from 16 residues. Germline assignment: CDR1 LNHDA and CDR2 SQIVND (reference sequence). CDR3 sequence reads: CASSMDREATNEKLFF. CDR3 sequence (DNA): TGTGCCAGTAGTATGGACAGGGAGGCGACTAATGAAAAACTGTTTTTT.

V and J are TRBV10-3 and TRBJ2-2; 10 bases agree with TRBD1. The germline gives CDR1 ENHRY, CDR2 SYGVKD. The CDR3 length is 15 residues. Losses at the gene ends were 6 bases for V and 2 bases for J; bases not matched to a gene: 3. In DNA, the CDR3 is TGTGCCATCAGCGGGACAGGGGTCAACACCGGGGAGCTGTTTTTT. This gives the protein CAISGTGVNTGELFF.

V and J are TRBV27 and TRBJ2-1; D is unresolved. CDR3 length: 13 amino acids. Deletions cut 5 bases from V and 5 bases from J, with 10 bases between. Germline CDR1 is MNHEY and CDR2 is SMNVEV (reference sequence). For the CDR3, the DNA is TGTGCCAGCAGTCTTAGTACAGACAATGAGCAGTTCTTC. Protein: CASSLSTDNEQFF.